These 13 T cell receptor beta chains share one sample of origin, sequenced in a study of T cells and Merkel cell carcinoma outcomes. The method was immunoSEQ multiplex PCR; TCRdb's version includes in-frame clones alone and lacks a portion of them. The table shows about 15,000 clones, with roughly 76% occurring only once. The sample comprised tumor tissue from Merkel cell carcinoma. The receptors derive from a human donor with Merkel cell carcinoma.

The J gene is TRBJ2-1, the V gene TRBV7-9; D might be TRBD2 (8 bases). The CDR3 runs to 15 residues. Looked up from germline, CDR1 is SEHNR and CDR2 is FQNEAQ (reference sequence). Trimming took off 5 bases at V and 9 bases at J, with 20 bases between the two ends. Here the CDR3 reads CASSHGTAGVFEQFF. The DNA for the CDR3 is TGTGCCAGCAGCCATGGGACAGCGGGAGTGTTTGAGCAGTTCTTC.

V and J are TRBV6-1 and TRBJ2-7; D is unclear. Germline CDR1 MNHNS, CDR2 SASEGT. The CDR3 runs to 13 residues. V was clipped by 5 bases and J by 3 bases, with 11 bases between them. The CDR3 DNA follows: TGTGCCAGCAGTCAGGAGACTGGCTACGAGCAGTACTTC. Amino acids: CASSQETGYEQYF.

V and J are TRBV5-1 and TRBJ2-1; 15 positions match TRBD2. This CDR3 has 18 residues. CDR1 and CDR2 from the germline V gene are SGHRS and YFSETQ. Trimming cost V 3 bases and J 2 bases; bases outside gene matches: 6. In DNA, the CDR3 is TGCGCCAGCAGCTCGTGGACTAGCGGGAGGGCAGCCTACAATGAGCAGTTCTTC. Amino acids: CASSSWTSGRAAYNEQFF.

The chain couples TRBV6-1 to TRBJ2-7; D possibly corresponds to TRBD1 (5 bases). V shed 8 bases and J shed 2 bases, with 13 bases lying between them. CDR3 size: 13 residues. Germline V gene data show CDR1 as MNHNS and CDR2 as SASEGT. The CDR3 is CASVRQSPYEQYF. The CDR3 DNA reads as TGTGCCAGCGTAAGACAGAGCCCCTACGAGCAGTACTTC.

This rearrangement joins TRBV7-9 to TRBJ2-2, with 11 positions matching TRBD2. The CDR3 sequence is 17 residues long. The trim removed 5 bases at V and 3 bases at J, leaving 8 bases unmatched. Germline V gene data show CDR1 as SEHNR and CDR2 as FQNEAQ (reference sequence). The CDR3 bases are TGTGCCAGCAGCCCCATAACTAGCGGGAGCTACACCGGGGAGCTGTTTTTT. Residues: CASSPITSGSYTGELFF.

The V gene is TRBV27, the J gene TRBJ2-7; D gene uncertain. V lost 9 bases and J lost 6, with 15 bases in between. Germline V lookup: CDR1 MNHEY, CDR2 SMNVEV (reference sequence). The CDR3 has 12 amino acids. The CDR3 region is CASGLWRREQYF. In DNA, the CDR3 is TGTGCCAGTGGGCTATGGAGACGCGAGCAGTACTTC.

The chain employs TRBV30 and TRBJ1-2; tentative D call: TRBD1 (5 bases). V dropped 1 base and J dropped 8 bases, with 8 bases sitting between them. Germline values: CDR1 GTSNPN, CDR2 SVGIG (reference sequence). This CDR3 comprises 11 residues. In DNA form, the CDR3 reads TGTGCCTGGAGTGAAGGGGCCGGCTACACCTTC. Protein product: CAWSEGAGYTF.

V gene TRBV7-3 combines with J gene TRBJ2-6; tentative D call: TRBD1 (6 bases). V lost 4 bases, J lost 1 base, and 8 bases lay in between. Germline loops: CDR1 SGHTA, CDR2 FQGTGA. The CDR3 runs 15 residues. The CDR3 region is CASSSTGSGANVLTF. CDR3 nucleotide sequence: TGTGCCAGCAGCTCAACAGGGTCTGGGGCCAACGTCCTGACTTTC.

In its sample, this clone was seen once. V and J are TRBV10-2 and TRBJ1-1; D remains ambiguous. The CDR3 contains 11 residues. The germline CDR1 and CDR2 sequences are WSHSY and SAAADI. The V gene lost 4 bases and the J gene lost 6 bases, with 6 bases spanning the gap. The CDR3 nucleotides read TGCGCCAGCAGTGGGGGATCTGAAGCTTTCTTT. It yields the protein CASSGGSEAFF.

This clone has just one count. CDR3 in amino acids: CASSYPGGTEAFF. In nucleotides, the CDR3 is TGTGCCAGCAGTTACCCGGGGGGCACTGAAGCTTTCTTT. The V gene is TRBV6-5, the J gene TRBJ1-1, with D possibly being TRBD1 (5 bases). Trimming left V 2 bases short and J 4 bases short, with 8 bases between. This CDR3 is built from 13 residues. Per germline, CDR1 MNHEY and CDR2 SVGAGI.

This clone was detected once. The J gene is TRBJ2-3, the V gene TRBV11-2; no firm D call. The CDR3 is 14 residues long. V was cut by 6 bases and J by 10 bases, with 20 bases left in between. CDR1 SGHAT and CDR2 FQNNGV come from the germline V gene. The CDR3 loop is CASRLIVASTPQYF. The CDR3 DNA sequence: TGTGCCAGCAGATTAATCGTGGCCTCCACTCCGCAGTATTTT.

The chain recombines TRBV7-2 with TRBJ2-3; TRBD2 matches at 8 bases. V was clipped by 3 bases and J by 6 bases; unmatched bases: 14. This CDR3 has 17 residues. Germline V gene data show CDR1 as SGHTA and CDR2 as FQGNSA. The CDR3, as DNA: TGTGCCAGCAGCTTTCGTACCGGGAGGGTTTCAGGGGATACGCAGTATTTT. This gives the protein CASSFRTGRVSGDTQYF.

J is TRBJ2-7 and V is TRBV19; tentatively, D is TRBD2 (6 bases). V lost 11 bases, J lost 3 bases, and 29 bases lay in between. Germline CDR1 LNHDA, CDR2 SQIVND (reference sequence). The CDR3 spans 17 residues. The CDR3 region has the DNA TGTGCCGGGCAGGAGGGCCGGGAAGGGGACTCCGACTACGAGCAGTACTTC. This encodes CAGQEGREGDSDYEQYF.